The 13 T cell receptor beta chains below were found in one sample sequenced in a study of T-cell memory formation after mild COVID-19. From the 5' RACE reads, TCRdb called clonotypes with MiXCR, one entry per CDR3 protein. The sample yields about 310,000 distinct CDR3 sequences, less than 20% seen once. Specimen: PBMCs or a T cell subset sorted from them (not recorded which). These receptors came from a man aged 18 to 30 who had mild COVID-19 (a few samples of this study predate the infection). Cell type and time point are not known.

This chain links TRBV5-1 with TRBJ2-3, with 9 bases fitting TRBD1. This CDR3 is built from 14 residues. From germline, CDR1 is SGHRS and CDR2 YFSETQ. The V segment lost 4 bases and the J segment 5 bases; nucleotides outside the gene matches: 5. This CDR3 reads CASSRTGVIDTQYF. The CDR3 bases are TGCGCCAGCAGCAGGACAGGGGTTATAGATACGCAGTATTTT.

At least ten counts were recorded for this clonotype. In nucleotides, the CDR3 is TGTGCCAGCAGGCAAGACAGGTACCAAGAGACCCAGTACTTC. Protein: CASRQDRYQETQYF. The gene calls are TRBV12-3 or TRBV12-4 and TRBJ2-5, with D possibly matching TRBD1 (6 bases). The CDR3 extends over 14 amino acids. V was clipped by 6 bases and J by 0 bases, with 11 bases between them.

This clonotype occurred a few times. V usage is TRBV7-3 and J usage is TRBJ2-2; maybe TRBD1 (5 bases). The CDR3 has 15 amino acids. Trimming took 5 bases from V and 6 from J, leaving 16 bases between them. CDR1 and CDR2 from the germline V gene are SGHTA and FQGTGA. CDR3 region: CASSPLGALAGELFF. CDR3 coding DNA: TGTGCCAGCAGCCCCCTAGGGGCCTTGGCCGGGGAGCTGTTTTTT.

The gene calls are TRBV21-1 and TRBJ2-3; the table's D call, TRBD2, has no DNA check behind it. TRBV21-1 is described as a pseudogene. The CDR3 runs to 17 residues. In nucleotides, the CDR3 is TGTGCCAGCAGCAAAGTGGCGCAACAGGGGACTAGAGATACGCAGTATTTT. This codes for CASSKVAQQGTRDTQYF.

The sample holds a few counts of this clonotype. This chain uses TRBV9 with TRBJ2-1, with D unresolved. The CDR3 covers 14 residues. Between the trimmed V and J ends, which lost 0 bases and 15 bases, there was a span of 19 bases. Germline CDR1 is SGDLS and CDR2 is YYNGEE. CDR3 sequence (DNA): TGTGCCAGCAGCGTAGCGGGTACCGACGTCGCGACGTTCTTC. Protein sequence: CASSVAGTDVATFF.

The chain has TRBV13 and TRBJ2-2; D is unresolved. CDR1 and CDR2 (germline): PRHDT, FYEKMQ (reference sequence). The CDR3 covers 12 residues. Trimming pared 6 bases from V and 6 bases from J, leaving 8 bases between. This CDR3 is CASRIVAGELFF. The CDR3 DNA follows: TGTGCCAGCAGGATAGTTGCCGGGGAGCTGTTTTTT.

The rearrangement uses TRBV6-5 and TRBJ2-1, with 7 bases aligning to TRBD1. Germline V CDR1 and CDR2: MNHEY, SVGAGI. The CDR3 is made up of 13 amino acids. Trimming cost V 5 bases and J 8 bases; bases outside gene matches: 6. In nucleotides, the CDR3 is TGTGCCAGCAGTCGACAGGGTGTCGATGAGCAGTTCTTC. This gives the protein CASSRQGVDEQFF.

This clonotype was recorded once. The rearrangement uses TRBV4-3 and TRBJ1-2; no definite D call. This CDR3 region has 16 residues. V was trimmed by 4 bases and J by 4 bases, leaving 19 bases between them. The germline V gene has CDR1 LGHNA and CDR2 YSLEER. The CDR3 loop reads CASSPLDAGLSYGYTF. The CDR3 region has the DNA TGCGCCAGCAGCCCCCTCGATGCGGGGTTGTCCTATGGCTACACCTTC.

This clonotype was seen a few times. The gene calls are TRBV2 and TRBJ1-2; D perhaps matches TRBD1 (6 bases). The CDR3 runs to 14 residues. Germline V gene sequence: CDR1 SNHLY, CDR2 FYNNEI. V lost 8 bases and J 7 bases, leaving 20 bases between the germline ends. The CDR3 sequence is CASEEGGGFGGYTF. DNA for the CDR3: TGTGCCAGCGAAGAAGGGGGAGGTTTCGGTGGCTACACCTTC.

The chain uses TRBV18 and TRBJ2-7, with TRBD2 identical over 7 bases. Losses at the gene ends were 1 base for V and 2 bases for J; bases not matched to a gene: 8. Germline V gene data show CDR1 as KGHSH and CDR2 as LQKENI. This CDR3 is 16 amino acids long. The CDR3 loop reads CASSPQEASGTYEQYF. Written as DNA, the CDR3 is TGTGCCAGCTCACCACAGGAAGCTAGCGGCACCTACGAGCAGTACTTC.

Concerning this clonotype itself: The junction does not match germline at one end; this may be a read error. The chain couples TRBV4-3 to TRBJ1-2; TRBD1 aligns across 7 bases. This CDR3 region has 14 residues. CDR1 and CDR2 (germline): LGHNA, YSLEER. CDR3 amino acids: CASSEDRAHYGYTF. Written as DNA, the CDR3 is TGCGCCAGCAGCGAAGACAGGGCGCACTATGGCTACACCTTC.

The chain has TRBV30 and TRBJ1-4; D unresolved. The CDR3 has 14 residues. CDR1 and CDR2 (germline): GTSNPN, SVGIG (reference sequence). V gave up 3 bases and J gave up 0 bases, with 8 bases separating them. The CDR3 DNA is TGTGCCTGGAGACCGACCGCAACTAATGAAAAACTGTTTTTT. Translating gives CAWRPTATNEKLFF.

V is TRBV4-2 and J is TRBJ1-6; no definite D call. The CDR3 is 13 residues long. Germline-derived CDR1 and CDR2 are LGHNA and YNFKEQ. The V and J ends lost 6 bases and 7 bases respectively, with 10 bases between them. This chain's CDR3 is CASRDVENSPLHF. CDR3 nucleotide sequence: TGTGCCAGCAGGGACGTGGAAAATTCACCCCTCCACTTT.